These 19 T cell receptor beta chains were sequenced from one sample in a study of T-cell reconstitution after alpha-beta-depleted transplantation in children. It was with unique molecular identifiers that the TCRbeta library was prepared. TCRdb analysed the PCR reads with MiXCR anew, one entry per CDR3 protein. The sample carries around 440,000 distinct CDR3 sequences, about 17% recorded once. This material consisted of PBMCs, mostly from graft donor cells, taken 360 days after TCRalphabeta/CD19-depleted stem cell transplant. These TCRs come from a boy less than two years old who had a stem cell transplant for Wiskott-Aldrich syndrome, so the T cells may come from the graft donor.

This chain links TRBV5-6 with TRBJ2-1; 8 bases map to TRBD1. The junction had 3 bases not matched to a gene; V was cut back by 4 bases and J by 6 bases. CDR3 length equals 13 residues. Germline V gene data show CDR1 as SGHDT and CDR2 as YYEEEE. The CDR3 bases are TGTGCCAGCAGCAGGACAGGGATCAATGAGCAGTTCTTC. Translated, it gives CASSRTGINEQFF.

Only a few counts were recorded for this clonotype. This chain uses TRBV7-8 with TRBJ2-3; D uncertain. V was cut by 5 bases and J by 2 bases, with 20 bases left in between. Germline V gives CDR1 SGHVS, CDR2 FQNEAQ. CDR3 size: 17 residues. The CDR3 loop reads CASSLTRVTLFTDTQYF. In DNA form, the CDR3 reads TGTGCCAGCAGCCTAACCCGGGTAACGTTATTCACAGATACGCAGTATTTT.

The V gene is TRBV18, the J gene TRBJ1-1; no firm D call. Germline V gene sequence: CDR1 KGHSH, CDR2 LQKENI. The V gene lost 4 bases and the J gene lost 0 bases, with 3 bases spanning the gap. The CDR3 is made up of 12 amino acids. The CDR3 DNA follows: TGTGCCAGCTCACGGATGAACACTGAAGCTTTCTTT. Its protein product is CASSRMNTEAFF.

CDR3 protein: CASSPVTGEGSGNTIYF. CDR3 coding DNA: TGTGCCAGCTCACCCGTAACAGGGGAAGGCTCTGGAAACACCATATATTTT. This rearrangement joins TRBV18 to TRBJ1-3; 7 bases are a match to TRBD1. CDR1 is KGHSH and CDR2 is LQKENI in the germline V gene. V was pared by 3 bases and J by 0 bases, with 8 bases of the junction left unmatched. The CDR3 runs to 17 residues. Drawing the rest from reference TRBV18 and TRBJ1-3, the complete variable domain is NAGVMQNPRHLVRRRGQEARLRCSPMKGHSHVYWYRQLPEEGLKFMVYLQKENIIDESGMPKERFSAEFPKEGPSILRIQQVVRGDSAAYFCASSPVTGEGSGNTIYFGEGSWLTVV.

This clonotype was observed a handful of times. This chain uses TRBV11-2 with TRBJ2-7; no clear D gene. The V gene's germline CDR1 is SGHAT and CDR2 FQNNGV. This CDR3 is built from 14 residues. Trimming cost V 2 bases and J 2 bases, with 10 bases left between them. The CDR3 region has the DNA TGTGCCAGCAGCTTAATAGGACGGCCCTACGAGCAGTACTTC. As protein: CASSLIGRPYEQYF. Complete variable domain (other parts from reference TRBV11-2 and TRBJ2-7): EAGVAQSPRYKIIEKRQSVAFWCNPISGHATLYWYQQILGQGPKLLIQFQNNGVVDDSQLPKDRFSAERLKGVDSTLKIQPAKLEDSAVYLCASSLIGRPYEQYFGPGTRLTVT.

This clonotype has ten or more counts. The V gene is TRBV7-2, the J gene TRBJ2-1; D is possibly TRBD1 (5 bases). Trimming shortened V by 5 bases and J by 1 base, and 9 bases separated the two germline ends. The CDR3 sequence is 14 residues long. Looked up from germline, CDR1 is SGHTA and CDR2 is FQGNSA. CDR3 region: CASSRQFSYNEQFF. In nucleotides, the CDR3 is TGTGCCAGCAGCCGACAGTTTTCCTACAATGAGCAGTTCTTC.

This clonotype was recorded a few times. The chain employs TRBV5-1 and TRBJ2-7; 16 bases map to TRBD2. The CDR3 extends over 17 amino acids. CDR1 and CDR2 from the germline V gene are SGHRS and YFSETQ. V lost 4 bases to trimming and J lost 5 bases; unmatched junction nucleotides: 9. This CDR3 reads CASSTGTSGRASHEQYF. The CDR3 bases are TGCGCCAGCAGCACCGGGACTAGCGGGAGGGCGAGCCACGAGCAGTACTTC.

CDR3 nucleotides: TGTGCCAGCAGCTTTACCCACACCGGGGAGCTGTTTTTT. Its translation is CASSFTHTGELFF. The chain is built from TRBV11-2 and TRBJ2-2; no firm D call. Germline assignment: CDR1 SGHAT and CDR2 FQNNGV. The CDR3 is 13 amino acids. Trimming shortened V by 3 bases and J by 3 bases, and 5 bases separated the two germline ends. Drawing the rest from reference TRBV11-2 and TRBJ2-2, the complete variable domain is EAGVAQSPRYKIIEKRQSVAFWCNPISGHATLYWYQQILGQGPKLLIQFQNNGVVDDSQLPKDRFSAERLKGVDSTLKIQPAKLEDSAVYLCASSFTHTGELFFGEGSRLTVL.

The V and J genes are TRBV10-3 and TRBJ2-2, with a weak D call TRBD2 (5 bases). The CDR3 totals 13 residues. Looked up from germline, CDR1 is ENHRY and CDR2 is SYGVKD. The V and J ends lost 4 bases and 5 bases respectively, with 8 bases between them. This CDR3 is CAISAAATGELFF. DNA for the CDR3: TGTGCCATCAGTGCAGCGGCGACCGGGGAGCTGTTTTTT.

The V and J genes are TRBV27 and TRBJ2-1; possibly TRBD1 or TRBD2 for D (5 bases each). Germline assignment: CDR1 MNHEY and CDR2 SMNVEV (reference sequence). This CDR3 comprises 16 residues. The V end was cut by 1 base, the J end by 6 bases, with 16 bases between. The CDR3 loop reads CASSLLWDRAPNEQFF. The CDR3 nucleotides are TGTGCCAGCAGTTTATTGTGGGACCGGGCGCCCAATGAGCAGTTCTTC.

The J gene is TRBJ1-5, the V gene TRBV7-9, with D perhaps matching TRBD1 (5 bases). CDR1 is SEHNR, CDR2 FQNEAQ, per germline (reference sequence). The V end lost 8 bases, the J end lost 0 bases, and 11 bases lay between the germline ends. The CDR3 has 14 amino acids. CDR3 loop: CASSWGNSNQPQHF. The CDR3 bases are TGTGCCAGCTCTTGGGGGAATAGCAATCAGCCCCAGCATTTT.

This clonotype was counted between two and nine times. J is TRBJ1-2 and V is TRBV5-6, with no clear D. Trimming left V 5 bases short and J 4 bases short, with 15 bases between. CDR3 size: 14 residues. CDR1 is SGHDT, CDR2 YYEEEE, per germline. The CDR3, as DNA: TGTGCCAGCAGGTACGAAGGACGGTCCTATGGCTACACCTTC. The encoded protein is CASRYEGRSYGYTF.

The chain links TRBV4-1 to TRBJ2-5; the match to TRBD2 covers 9 bases. Germline trimming cut 3 bases from V and 0 bases from J; bases unmatched to any gene: 5. There are 16 residues in the CDR3. In germline, CDR1 is MGHRA, CDR2 YSYEKL. The CDR3 DNA sequence: TGCGCCAGCAGCCAGCTAGCGGGGTCCTACCAAGAGACCCAGTACTTC. It codes for CASSQLAGSYQETQYF.

V gene TRBV27 combines with J gene TRBJ2-1; D might be TRBD1 or TRBD2, each matching 5 bases. V lost 5 bases to trimming and J lost 5 bases, with 16 bases between them. The germline CDR1 and CDR2 sequences are MNHEY and SMNVEV (reference sequence). The CDR3 is 15 amino acids. CDR3 in DNA: TGTGCCAGCAGTGGTCCCGGGACCTTAAACAATGAGCAGTTCTTC. This codes for CASSGPGTLNNEQFF.

This clonotype was seen a handful of times. The V call is TRBV10-3, the J call TRBJ2-3, with 13 bases aligning to TRBD2. V shed 0 bases, J shed 4 bases, and the junction held 4 bases outside the gene matches. This CDR3 spans 17 amino acids. Germline CDR1 ENHRY, CDR2 SYGVKD. CDR3 sequence (DNA): TGTGCCATCAGTGAGTCCCGGACTAGCGGGGGTGCAGATACGCAGTATTTT. Translating gives CAISESRTSGGADTQYF.

The CDR3 here is CASSLRLKQPQHF. The CDR3 DNA reads as TGTGCCAGCAGTTTACGCCTCAAGCAGCCCCAGCATTTT. V gene TRBV12-3 or TRBV12-4 combines with J gene TRBJ1-5, with D unresolved. The CDR3 sequence is 13 residues long. With 2 bases removed from V and 7 bases from J, the gap between germline ends came to 9 bases.

In its sample, this clonotype was seen many times. The chain combines TRBV3-1 with TRBJ2-7; D ambiguous. Germline assignment: CDR1 LGHDT and CDR2 YNNKEL (reference sequence). V dropped 3 bases and J dropped 0 bases, with 15 bases sitting between them. This CDR3 has 16 amino acids. The CDR3 bases are TGTGCCAGCAGCCAGGGCGGACCCTTAATCTCCTACGAGCAGTACTTC. Translated: CASSQGGPLISYEQYF.

The V call is TRBV12-3 or TRBV12-4, the J call TRBJ2-7, with TRBD2 as a possible D gene (6 bases). CDR3 length: 12 amino acids. V lost 2 bases to trimming and J lost 7 bases, with 9 bases between them. CDR3 sequence: CASSLRAGEQYF. The CDR3 DNA sequence: TGTGCCAGCAGTTTAAGGGCGGGGGAGCAGTACTTC.

The rearrangement links TRBV14 to TRBJ2-1, with no clear D. CDR3 length: 17 residues. V was shortened by 0 bases and J by 4 bases, with 16 bases between the two germline ends. Germline loops: CDR1 SGHDN, CDR2 FVKESK. The CDR3 DNA reads as TGTGCCAGCAGCCAAGATCGTTCCAAACCCGAATACAATGAGCAGTTCTTC. The encoded protein is CASSQDRSKPEYNEQFF. Drawing the rest from reference TRBV14 and TRBJ2-1, the complete variable domain is EAGVTQFPSHSVIEKGQTVTLRCDPISGHDNLYWYRRVMGKEIKFLLHFVKESKQDESGMPNNRFLAERTGGTYSTLKVQPAELEDSGVYFCASSQDRSKPEYNEQFFGPGTRLTVL.